This T cell receptor beta chain emerged from a study of PD-1 blockade in mismatch repair-deficient tumors. Germline-derived CDR1 and CDR2 are MGHDK and SYGVNS. V dropped 9 bases and J dropped 4 bases, with 7 bases sitting between them. CDR3 length: 11 residues. Data came from immunoSEQ multiplex PCR; TCRdb stores just in-frame clones and leaves some out. The data hold over 100,000 clones, with over 60% observed a single time. The receptor was isolated from an adult with mismatch repair-deficient cancer. V usage is TRBV25-1 and J usage is TRBJ2-1, with D unresolved. The material was peripheral blood, obtained more than 58 weeks after starting pembrolizumab. This CDR3 reads CASNFYNEQFF. The CDR3 coding sequence is TGTGCCAGTAACTTTTACAATGAGCAGTTCTTC. Combining the CDR3 with reference TRBV25-1 and TRBJ2-1 gives the whole variable domain EADIYQTPRYLVIGTGKKITLECSQTMGHDKMYWYQQDPGMELHLIHYSYGVNSTEKGDLSSESTVSRIRTEHFPLTLESARPSHTSQYLCASNFYNEQFFGPGTRLTVL.